These 12 T cell receptor beta chains were sequenced from one sample in a study of PD-1 blockade in classical Hodgkin lymphoma. Time point: newly diagnosed, previously untreated cHL patient sample. Here immunoSEQ multiplex PCR was the method, and the copy in TCRdb shows in-frame clones only, minus some. The sample contains some 70,000 clones, about 94% of which appear only once. Sequenced input: peripheral blood mononuclear cells (PBMCs). Source of these receptors: a human donor with classical Hodgkin lymphoma.

This clone was counted between two and nine times. The chain employs TRBV27 and TRBJ1-3, with 9 bases aligning to TRBD1. The J segment lost 1 base and the V segment lost 6 bases, leaving 4 bases of the junction unmatched. Germline assignment: CDR1 MNHEY and CDR2 SMNVEV (reference sequence). The CDR3 runs 15 residues. The CDR3 DNA sequence: TGTGCCAGCAGGGGACAGGGAGGATCTGGAAACACCATATATTTT. This sequence encodes CASRGQGGSGNTIYF.

This CDR3 is CASSLLQGAGGYTF. The CDR3 region has the DNA TGTGCCAGCAGTCTCCTCCAGGGCGCGGGCGGCTACACCTTC. J is TRBJ1-2 and V is TRBV28, with a possible D match to TRBD1 (5 bases). With 5 bases removed from V and 8 bases from J, the gap between germline ends came to 18 bases. The CDR3 length is 14 residues. Germline lookup yields CDR1 MDHEN and CDR2 SYDVKM.

Only one count was recorded for this clone. This chain connects TRBV5-4 to TRBJ2-3; no firm D call. The ends were cut back, 2 bases at V and 0 bases at J, with 10 bases in the middle. The CDR3 has 15 amino acids. CDR1 SGHNT and CDR2 YYREEE come from the germline V gene (reference sequence). CDR3 nucleotides: TGTGCCAGCAGCTTTGACTTCACTAGCACAGATACGCAGTATTTT. Its protein is CASSFDFTSTDTQYF. The full variable domain, rest sourced from reference TRBV5-4 and TRBJ2-3, is ETGVTQSPTHLIKTRGQQVTLRCSSQSGHNTVSWYQQALGQGPQFIFQYYREEENGRGNFPPRFSGLQFPNYSSELNVNALELDDSALYLCASSFDFTSTDTQYFGPGTRLTVL.

The V and J genes are TRBV7-2 and TRBJ1-3; tentatively, D is TRBD1 (6 bases). V was shortened by 5 bases and J by 2 bases, with 13 bases between the two germline ends. The CDR3 spans 15 residues. Germline V CDR1 and CDR2: SGHTA, FQGNSA. The chain's CDR3 is CASSKNRAPGNTIYF. The DNA for the CDR3 is TGTGCCAGCAGCAAAAACAGGGCCCCTGGAAACACCATATATTTT. Variable domain in full (rest from reference TRBV7-2 and TRBJ1-3): GAGVSQSPSNKVTEKGKDVELRCDPISGHTALYWYRQSLGQGLEFLIYFQGNSAPDKSGLPSDRFSAERTGGSVSTLTIQRTQQEDSAVYLCASSKNRAPGNTIYFGEGSWLTVV.

This clone was picked up one time. The chain combines TRBV2 with TRBJ2-7; 7 bases are shared with TRBD1. Unmatched junction bases numbered 11, after V lost 5 bases and J lost 4 bases. This CDR3 comprises 15 residues. CDR1 and CDR2 from the germline V gene are SNHLY and FYNNEI. CDR3 nucleotide sequence: TGTGCCAGCAGTAGGACGAGGGGGCTAATGTACGAGCAGTACTTC. It yields the protein CASSRTRGLMYEQYF.

The chain has TRBV7-9 and TRBJ1-1; D possibly corresponds to TRBD1 (5 bases). The CDR3 length is 15 residues. Trimming shortened V by 5 bases and J by 5 bases, and 18 bases separated the two germline ends. Germline V gene sequence: CDR1 SEHNR, CDR2 FQNEAQ (reference sequence). The CDR3 loop reads CASSATNGGVTEAFF. The CDR3, as DNA: TGTGCCAGCAGCGCAACTAACGGGGGGGTTACTGAAGCTTTCTTT.

This clone appeared once. V is TRBV5-6 and J is TRBJ2-5; no clear D. Trimming shortened V by 2 bases and J by 7 bases, and 6 bases separated the two germline ends. The CDR3 spans 11 residues. Germline V CDR1 and CDR2: SGHDT, YYEEEE. The CDR3 bases are TGTGCCAGCAGCTTATCGGGGACCCAGTACTTC. It codes for CASSLSGTQYF.

The chain joins TRBV7-3 to TRBJ2-3, with no clear D. Trimming removed 1 base at V and 3 bases at J, with 11 bases between. CDR1 is SGHTA, CDR2 FQGTGA, per germline. The length of the CDR3 is 15 residues. CDR3 bases: TGTGCCAGCAGCTTAAATGGACCCGGAACAGATACGCAGTATTTT. This encodes CASSLNGPGTDTQYF.

This chain links TRBV5-1 with TRBJ2-1, with unresolved D. CDR1 is SGHRS, CDR2 YFSETQ, per germline. Trimming removed 3 bases at V and 0 bases at J, with 10 bases between. CDR3 length: 15 amino acids. As DNA, the CDR3 is TGCGCCAGCAGCTACAGCCCAAACTCCTACAATGAGCAGTTCTTC. Protein sequence: CASSYSPNSYNEQFF.

This rearrangement joins TRBV12-5 to TRBJ1-1; D unclear. V lost 1 base to trimming and J lost 5 bases, with 14 bases between them. The V gene's germline CDR1 is LGHNT and CDR2 FRNRAP. CDR3 length equals 15 residues. This CDR3 reads CASGLAPTTGTEAFF. The CDR3 bases are TGTGCTAGTGGTTTGGCCCCGACAACGGGGACTGAAGCTTTCTTT. Looking up the rest from reference TRBV12-5 and TRBJ1-1 gives the full variable domain: DARVTQTPRHKVTEMGQEVTMRCQPILGHNTVFWYRQTMMQGLELLAYFRNRAPLDDSGMPKDRFSAEMPDATLATLKIQPSEPRDSAVYFCASGLAPTTGTEAFFGQGTRLTVV.

V is TRBV7-9 and J is TRBJ2-3; TRBD2 agrees at 8 bases. Trimming removed 1 base from V and 6 bases from J; junction bases left unmatched: 6. Germline V lookup: CDR1 SEHNR, CDR2 FQNEAQ (reference sequence). The CDR3 sequence is 15 residues long. The CDR3, as DNA: TGTGCCAGCAGCTTAGAAGGACTAGCATTGGATACGCAGTATTTT. Its protein is CASSLEGLALDTQYF.

V usage is TRBV19 and J usage is TRBJ1-1, with D unclear. The CDR3 runs to 15 residues. The germline gives CDR1 LNHDA, CDR2 SQIVND (reference sequence). Trimming cost V 5 bases and J 4 bases, with 17 bases left between them. The CDR3 DNA follows: TGTGCCAGTAGTCCGCACCGGACGCACCCCACTGAAGCTTTCTTT. It codes for CASSPHRTHPTEAFF.